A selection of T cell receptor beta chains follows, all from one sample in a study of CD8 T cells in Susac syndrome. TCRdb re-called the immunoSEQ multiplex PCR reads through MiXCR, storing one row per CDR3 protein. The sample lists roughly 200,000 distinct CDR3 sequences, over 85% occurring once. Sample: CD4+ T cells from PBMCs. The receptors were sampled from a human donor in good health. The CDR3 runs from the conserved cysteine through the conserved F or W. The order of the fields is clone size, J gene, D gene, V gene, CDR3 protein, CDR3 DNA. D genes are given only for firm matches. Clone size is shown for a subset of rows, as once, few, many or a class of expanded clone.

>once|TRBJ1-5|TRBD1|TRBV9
CASSVGQGANQPQHF
TGTGCCAGCAGCGTAGGACAGGGCGCGAATCAGCCCCAGCATTTT
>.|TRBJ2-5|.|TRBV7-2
CASSLVHSQETQYF
TGTGCCAGCAGCTTAGTACACAGCCAAGAGACCCAGTACTTC
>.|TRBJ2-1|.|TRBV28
CASSLNSIYNEQFF
TGTGCCAGCAGTTTAAACTCTATCTACAATGAGCAGTTCTTC
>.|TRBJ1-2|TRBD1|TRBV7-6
CASSLGQGASGYTF
TGTGCCAGCAGCTTAGGACAGGGGGCATCTGGCTACACCTTC
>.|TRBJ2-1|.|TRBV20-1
CSAQSGEADSYNEQFF
TGCAGTGCCCAAAGTGGTGAAGCGGACTCCTACAATGAGCAGTTCTTC
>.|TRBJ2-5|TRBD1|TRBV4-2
CASSQGPPTTGEETQYF
TGTGCCAGCAGCCAAGGTCCTCCTACGACAGGGGAAGAGACCCAGTACTTC
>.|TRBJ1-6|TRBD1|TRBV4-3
CASSPRDRWNSPLHF
TGCGCCAGCAGCCCCAGGGACAGGTGGAATTCACCCCTCCACTTT
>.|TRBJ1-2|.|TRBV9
CASSARTDDYGYTF
TGTGCCAGCAGCGCCCGGACAGACGACTATGGCTACACCTTC
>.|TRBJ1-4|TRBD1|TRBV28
CASSLSETGRAKLFF
TGTGCCAGCAGTTTATCCGAGACAGGGAGGGCAAAACTGTTTTTT
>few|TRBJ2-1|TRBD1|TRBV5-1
CASSSMTGPNEQFF
TGCGCCAGCAGCTCCATGACAGGGCCCAATGAGCAGTTCTTC
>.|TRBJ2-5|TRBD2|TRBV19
CASMPSGGGEETQYF
TGTGCCAGTATGCCATCGGGGGGAGGAGAAGAGACCCAGTACTTC
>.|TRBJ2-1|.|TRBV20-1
CSALDLAMSSYNEQFF
TGCAGTGCCCTTGACCTAGCGATGAGCTCCTACAATGAGCAGTTCTTC
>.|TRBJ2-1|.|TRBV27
CASLRQPPGLYNEQFF
TGTGCCAGCTTACGACAGCCTCCGGGACTTTACAATGAGCAGTTCTTC
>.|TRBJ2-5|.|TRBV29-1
CSVEKSGVYGETQYF
TGCAGCGTTGAAAAGTCAGGGGTTTATGGAGAGACCCAGTACTTC
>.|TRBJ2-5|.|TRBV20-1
CSAASQETQYF
TGCAGTGCCGCCTCCCAAGAGACCCAGTACTTC
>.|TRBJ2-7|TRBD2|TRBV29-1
CSVGGTSGIYEQYF
TGCAGCGTTGGGGGGACTAGCGGGATTTACGAGCAGTACTTC
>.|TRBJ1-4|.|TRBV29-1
CSVSGGRREKLFF
TGCAGCGTTTCGGGGGGCAGGAGGGAAAAACTGTTTTTT
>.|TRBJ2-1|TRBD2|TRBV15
CATSGTGGRAYEQFF
TGTGCCACCAGCGGTACGGGCGGGAGGGCCTATGAGCAGTTCTTC
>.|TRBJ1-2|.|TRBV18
CASSEYGYGYTF
TGTGCCAGCTCCGAGTACGGCTATGGCTACACCTTC
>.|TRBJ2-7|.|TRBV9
CASSGRENYEQYF
TGTGCCAGCAGCGGTCGGGAAAACTACGAGCAGTACTTC
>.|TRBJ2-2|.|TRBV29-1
CSVSPTSTGELFF
TGCAGCGTTTCTCCTACCTCCACCGGGGAGCTGTTTTTT
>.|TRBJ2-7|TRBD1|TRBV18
CASSPRGPLEQYF
TGTGCCAGCTCACCAAGGGGGCCTCTGGAGCAGTACTTC
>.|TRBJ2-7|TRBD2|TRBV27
CASMSGRSSYEQYF
TGTGCCAGCATGAGCGGGAGAAGCTCCTACGAGCAGTACTTC
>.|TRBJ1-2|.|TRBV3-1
CASSQDIGVGGYTF
TGTGCCAGCAGCCAAGACATCGGGGTGGGCGGCTACACCTTC
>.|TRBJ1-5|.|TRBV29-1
CSVCFGGRQPQHF
TGCAGCGTTTGCTTTGGGGGGCGTCAGCCCCAGCATTTT
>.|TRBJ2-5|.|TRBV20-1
CSALSSDGEETQYF
TGCAGTGCCCTATCCTCGGACGGGGAAGAGACCCAGTACTTC
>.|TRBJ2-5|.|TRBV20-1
CSARGDLLAGQYF
TGCAGTGCTAGAGGGGACCTACTTGCGGGCCAGTACTTC
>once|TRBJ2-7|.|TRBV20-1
CSGRDSYEQYF
TGCAGTGGCCGGGACTCCTACGAGCAGTACTTC
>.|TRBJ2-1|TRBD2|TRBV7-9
CASSLLLAGIYNEQFF
TGTGCCAGCAGCTTGTTACTAGCGGGAATCTACAATGAGCAGTTCTTC
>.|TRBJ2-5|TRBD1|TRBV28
CASSLRAGTGGEETQYF
TGTGCCAGCAGCCTTAGAGCCGGGACAGGGGGCGAAGAGACCCAGTACTTC
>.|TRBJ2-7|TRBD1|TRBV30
CAWGTGGREQYF
TGTGCCTGGGGTACAGGGGGCCGGGAGCAGTACTTC